This TCR beta chain was captured by sequencing in a study of CD4 T cells in relation to SARS-CoV-2 and coronaviruses. Overall study: ViraFEST: roughly 9-day antigen culture of PBMCs, then TCR beta CDR3 sequencing. Crossreactive spike epitopes shared across donors were mapped to their HLA restriction.

Remarks on this clone: What it recognizes is unknown.

Germline V gene lookup returns CDR1 LGHDT and CDR2 YNNKEL (reference sequence). V was clipped by 5 bases and J by 3 bases, with 7 bases between them. The CDR3 is 13 residues long. Cryopreserved PBMCs were CD4-enriched, then split into naive and memory cells. Approximately 9 x 10^4 naive or memory CD4+ cells were cultured with CEF peptides for approximately eleven days. TCRdb's copy holds only in-frame clones and misses some; the assay was immunoSEQ multiplex PCR. Of about 36,000 clones listed, about three quarters are singletons. Sequences were obtained from memory CD4+ T cells from PBMCs, cultured in vitro. The origin of this receptor is an adult with COVID-19. This chain connects TRBV3-1 (or the pseudogene TRBV3-2) to TRBJ2-2; no clear D gene. CDR3 bases: TGTGCCAGCAGCAGGCTGGACACCGGGGAGCTGTTTTTT. It is translated as CASSRLDTGELFF.